This entry is about one T cell receptor beta chain. This receptor's antigen is unknown. The record has no base qualities; no much larger clone is one base away. The trim is 3 bases for V and 5 bases for J, with a gap of 16 bases between the germline ends. Reading from cysteine to phenylalanine, the CDR3 counts 15 amino acids. The kept DNA is CDR3 alone, 45 bases in frame from the first base. Per the germline V gene (reference sequence), DFQATT is the CDR1 and SNEGSKA is the CDR2. TCRbeta CDR3 regions were sequenced with the immunoSEQ Assay. After extraction, genomic DNA underwent amplification by bias-controlled multiplex PCR, followed by high-throughput sequencing. From the authors' description of their analysis: Collapsing and filtering of sequences were performed to quantify the absolute abundance of each unique TCRbeta CDR3 region. Usable DNA was measured by amplifying reference genes present in all nucleated cells, and TCRbeta template counts were normalized to that usable DNA to estimate T cell fraction. Repertoire TCRs were annotated as SARS-CoV-2-specific when V gene, CDR3 amino acid sequence and J gene were exactly matched to a known reactive TCR set. The reference SARS-CoV-2 TCR set was obtained from MIRA and was filtered for enrichment in COVID-19-positive ImmuneCODE repertoires, whereby public or cross-reactive TCRs were removed. Based on the MIRA antigens, annotated TCRs were further analysed at the level of specific ORF or position within ORF. Breadth was defined as annotated unique rearrangements over total unique productive rearrangements; depth was the summed frequency of those rearrangements. Two-sided Wilcoxon rank-sum tests were applied when comparing TCR breadth between groups. TCRdb took this table from immuneACCESS and kept in-frame rearrangements with V and J called. Such tables lack part of the clones; where checked against another copy, unresolved V genes explain under half of the gap, and the rest is unexplained. Clone size and V and J calls were adopted from that table, with D and trimming inferred from the DNA. The sample records 400,000 to 450,000 clones, about nine tenths of which are singletons. The ten biggest clones cover approximately 1.7% of the sample.

This specimen's treatment or condition label, per the study, means: 15 to 20 received Ad26.COV2.S at low or high dose, single or two shots; five or six received placebo; per-sample allocation not given. For vaccine and placebo recipients, repertoires were sequenced using samples collected on day 63 after the first injection. In Cohort 1b, about two dozen adults aged 18-55 years were enrolled at a single site in Boston, USA, between 29 July and 7 August 2020. Ad26.COV2.S consisted of a replication-incompetent adenovirus type 26 vector by which a prefusion-stabilized SARS-CoV-2 spike protein from the original Wuhan strain was expressed. This record comes from a study of Ad26.COV2.S vaccination and SARS-CoV-2 variants (dated by TCRdb to the early 2020s). A note on the overall study: Donors in the vaccine arm were drawn from COV1001, a phase I-IIa trial of Ad26.COV2.S in healthy adults that was multicentre, randomized, double-blind and placebo-controlled. Ad26.COV2.S was administered intramuscularly at 5 x 10^10 or 1 x 10^11 viral particles, either as a single shot or as two shots given 56 days apart. TCRbeta repertoire sequencing served as the tool for gauging how specific and how broad the SARS-CoV-2-reactive T cell receptors were following Ad26.COV2.S vaccination. A total of about 30 samples were included in the TCR-sequenced set, comprising 19 Ad26.COV2.S vaccine recipients, 5 placebo recipients and 8 SARS-CoV-2 convalescent individuals. Participants in the trial were split at random into five groups of five each, receiving low-dose or high-dose Ad26.COV2.S once or twice, or else placebo on both occasions. Investigators remained blinded to trial group allocation during experiments and outcome assessment. Beyond this particular receptor, the publication reports: The study was not powered for comparison of responses between vaccine doses or regimens. Comparable non-spike TCR breadth was observed between vaccine and placebo recipients, consistent with only spike being contained in the vaccine. Ad26.COV2.S recipients had higher spike-specific TCR breadth than placebo recipients (P = 0.0014). After vaccination, spike-specific CD8+ and CD4+ T cell responses were reported to show substantial breadth. It was noted by the authors that total T cell responses may have been underestimated by the TCR breadth and depth analyses.

The sequencing here drew on peripheral blood, taken in a trial of Ad26.COV2.S vaccine versus placebo. This TCR derives from a person aged 18-65 years who received the Ad26.COV2.S COVID-19 vaccine or a placebo. The chain joins TRBV20-1 to TRBJ2-2; tentative D gene TRBD2, with 6 bases matching. The CDR3 corresponds to CSASSGEEMTGELFF. The nucleotides read TGCAGTGCTAGTTCCGGGGAGGAGATGACCGGGGAGCTGTTTTTT.